A single sample gave rise to the 32 T cell receptor beta chains below, sequenced in a study of OX40 agonist ivuxolimab in advanced cancers. Profiled with immunoSEQ multiplex PCR; TCRdb holds only in-frame clones, not every one. The table lists approximately 65,000 clones, about nine tenths of them singletons. The source material was CD4+ or CD8+ T cells sorted from blood, sampled in a trial of the OX40 agonist ivuxolimab. These receptors all come from an adult with an advanced solid tumor such as melanoma, head and neck, liver or kidney cancer.

This chain joins TRBV5-6 and TRBJ1-5; possible D gene TRBD1, 5 bases. The V end lost 7 bases, the J end lost 7 bases, and 15 bases lay between the germline ends. Germline loops: CDR1 SGHDT, CDR2 YYEEEE. CDR3 length equals 13 residues. This CDR3 reads CASALSGEQPQHF. DNA of the CDR3: TGTGCCAGCGCCCTATCGGGGGAACAGCCCCAGCATTTT.

The chain combines TRBV18 with TRBJ2-7, with 9 bases identical to TRBD2. CDR3 size: 16 residues. Losses at the gene ends were 3 bases for V and 5 bases for J; bases not matched to a gene: 11. Per germline, CDR1 KGHSH and CDR2 LQKENI. The CDR3 coding sequence is TGTGCCAGCTCACCCCGGCTAGCGGGAATCGACCACGAGCAGTACTTC. Protein: CASSPRLAGIDHEQYF. The variable domain in full, completed from reference TRBV18 and TRBJ2-7, reads NAGVMQNPRHLVRRRGQEARLRCSPMKGHSHVYWYRQLPEEGLKFMVYLQKENIIDESGMPKERFSAEFPKEGPSILRIQQVVRGDSAAYFCASSPRLAGIDHEQYFGPGTRLTVT.

The chain couples TRBV27 to TRBJ2-3; 13 bases align to TRBD2. This CDR3 has 16 amino acids. With V trimmed by 5 bases and J by 3 bases, 5 bases remained unmatched. Per the germline V gene, CDR1 is MNHEY and CDR2 is SMNVEV (reference sequence). CDR3 in DNA: TGTGCCAGCAGTCCCAGACTAGCGGGAGGTACAGATACGCAGTATTTT. It yields the protein CASSPRLAGGTDTQYF.

The chain employs TRBV15 and TRBJ1-5; TRBD1 matches 9 bases. V shed 1 base, J shed 2 bases, and the junction held 3 bases outside the gene matches. Germline V CDR1 and CDR2: LNHNV, YYDKDF (reference sequence). CDR3 length: 16 amino acids. The CDR3 DNA is TGTGCCACCAGCAGAGGGAGGACAGGGGGCAATCAGCCCCAGCATTTT. Protein product: CATSRGRTGGNQPQHF. Combining the CDR3 with reference TRBV15 and TRBJ1-5 gives the whole variable domain DAMVIQNPRYQVTQFGKPVTLSCSQTLNHNVMYWYQQKSSQAPKLLFHYYDKDFNNEADTPDNFQSRRPNTSFCFLDIRSPGLGDTAMYLCATSRGRTGGNQPQHFGDGTRLSIL.

This sequence joins TRBV5-1 and TRBJ1-2; D gene ambiguous. Per germline, CDR1 SGHRS and CDR2 YFSETQ. V was pared by 0 bases and J by 5 bases, with 14 bases between. The CDR3 loop spans 15 amino acids. The CDR3 reads CASSLAGSAFYGYTF. CDR3 sequence (DNA): TGCGCCAGCAGCTTGGCGGGGTCAGCCTTTTATGGCTACACCTTC.

This chain connects TRBV6-5 to TRBJ1-3; D unresolved. The V and J ends lost 5 bases and 10 bases respectively, with 18 bases between them. In germline, CDR1 is MNHEY, CDR2 SVGAGI. The CDR3 is 14 residues long. The CDR3 region is CASSEEGTSTTIYF. In nucleotides, the CDR3 is TGTGCCAGCAGTGAAGAAGGCACCTCGACGACCATATATTTT.

This clone was seen a few times. The chain combines TRBV9 with TRBJ2-7; no reliable D call. The CDR3 sequence is 14 residues long. From germline, CDR1 is SGDLS and CDR2 YYNGEE. V shed 0 bases and J shed 4 bases, with 11 bases lying between them. CDR3 sequence: CASSVGMEIYEQYF. The CDR3 DNA is TGTGCCAGCAGCGTAGGAATGGAGATTTACGAGCAGTACTTC.

The rearrangement links TRBV21-1 to TRBJ2-1; the D call TRBD1 from the table was never checked on the DNA. TRBV21-1 has pseudogene status. The CDR3 runs 14 residues. CDR3 region: CASSWYRAYNEQFF. The DNA of the CDR3 is TGTGCCAGCTCCTGGTACAGGGCCTACAATGAGCAGTTCTTC.

The chain links TRBV7-2 to TRBJ2-1, with 8 bases matching TRBD1. The ends lost 6 bases at V and 3 bases at J; junction bases unmatched: 7. From germline, CDR1 is SGHTA and CDR2 FQGNSA. The CDR3 sequence is 15 residues long. As DNA, the CDR3 is TGTGCCAGCAGTCCCGGACAGGGAGGCTACAATGAGCAGTTCTTC. This codes for CASSPGQGGYNEQFF.

The chain combines TRBV7-2 with TRBJ2-2; D is uncertain. Germline CDR1 reads SGHTA; CDR2 reads FQGNSA. The CDR3 sequence is 14 residues long. V dropped 2 bases and J dropped 4 bases, with 8 bases sitting between them. DNA of the CDR3: TGTGCCAGCAGCTTATCGGATGGCACCGGGGAGCTGTTTTTT. Its translation: CASSLSDGTGELFF.

The chain combines TRBV10-2 with TRBJ2-2, with a weak D call TRBD2 (5 bases). V was shortened by 7 bases and J by 4 bases, with 13 bases between the two germline ends. The CDR3 totals 14 residues. Germline assignment: CDR1 WSHSY and CDR2 SAAADI. The CDR3 DNA sequence: TGCGCCAGCACTGGGTTTAGCGCCACCGGGGAGCTGTTTTTT. It codes for CASTGFSATGELFF.

The V and J genes are TRBV4-1 and TRBJ2-5, with D tentatively TRBD2 (5 bases). Germline values: CDR1 MGHRA, CDR2 YSYEKL. The length of the CDR3 is 14 residues. The germline V and J ends were trimmed by 4 bases and 5 bases, with 14 bases remaining between them. This chain's CDR3 is CASSPPRRGETQYF. For the CDR3, the DNA is TGCGCCAGCAGCCCCCCCAGGAGAGGGGAGACCCAGTACTTC.

This sequence joins TRBV5-8 and TRBJ2-6; D is uncertain. Trimming cost V 0 bases and J 0 bases, with 7 bases left between them. This CDR3 is built from 16 residues. Germline lookup yields CDR1 SGHTS and CDR2 YDEGEE. The CDR3 DNA sequence: TGTGCCAGCAGCTTGGGAGAGACCTCTGGGGCCAACGTCCTGACTTTC. It translates to CASSLGETSGANVLTF.

This clone appeared once. The chain joins TRBV10-1 to TRBJ2-7; possibly TRBD2 for D (5 bases). The V gene lost 1 base and the J gene lost 0 bases, with 13 bases spanning the gap. Germline V gene lookup returns CDR1 WNHNN and CDR2 SYGVQD (reference sequence). The CDR3 spans 16 residues. CDR3 residues: CASSEFGGPSSYEQYF. CDR3 nucleotides: TGCGCCAGCAGTGAGTTTGGCGGGCCTAGCTCCTACGAGCAGTACTTC.

Written as DNA, the CDR3 is TGTGCCAGCAGTTACTCCGGGGACCCTGAAGCTTTCTTT. Translated, it gives CASSYSGDPEAFF. J is TRBJ1-1 and V is TRBV6-6; D possibly corresponds to TRBD1 (5 bases). V shed 0 bases and J shed 6 bases, with 8 bases lying between them. CDR3 length: 13 residues. In germline, CDR1 is MNHNY, CDR2 SVGAGI (reference sequence).

This clone was counted once. J is TRBJ2-7 and V is TRBV18; 9 bases align to TRBD1. The CDR3 is 16 amino acids. Germline CDR1 KGHSH, CDR2 LQKENI. The junction had 7 bases not matched to a gene; V was cut back by 0 bases and J by 4 bases. The CDR3 loop reads CASSPPGTGSLYEQYF. DNA of the CDR3: TGTGCCAGCTCACCACCGGGGACAGGGTCCCTATACGAGCAGTACTTC. Full variable domain (rest looked up from reference TRBV18 and TRBJ2-7): NAGVMQNPRHLVRRRGQEARLRCSPMKGHSHVYWYRQLPEEGLKFMVYLQKENIIDESGMPKERFSAEFPKEGPSILRIQQVVRGDSAAYFCASSPPGTGSLYEQYFGPGTRLTVT.

The CDR3 loop reads CASSPLGMVQYF. CDR3 coding DNA: TGCGCCAGCAGCCCCCTAGGGATGGTTCAGTACTTC. This chain links TRBV5-1 with TRBJ2-4; D unresolved. CDR3 length: 12 residues. The germline V and J ends were trimmed by 4 bases and 11 bases, with 13 bases remaining between them. The V gene's germline CDR1 is SGHRS and CDR2 YFSETQ.

The chain is built from TRBV6-1 and TRBJ2-7; TRBD2 matches at 7 bases. V was pared by 1 base and J by 3 bases, with 9 bases of the junction left unmatched. Germline V gene lookup returns CDR1 MNHNS and CDR2 SASEGT. This CDR3 is built from 16 residues. CDR3 region: CASSEGRGESGYEQYF. The CDR3 DNA follows: TGTGCCAGCAGTGAAGGTCGGGGGGAATCAGGCTACGAGCAGTACTTC.

This rearrangement joins TRBV28 to TRBJ1-2; tentatively, D is TRBD1 (5 bases). V lost 6 bases, J lost 7 bases, and 12 bases lay in between. The CDR3 is made up of 12 amino acids. Germline-derived CDR1 and CDR2 are MDHEN and SYDVKM. CDR3 residues: CASSNLGGGYTF. CDR3 DNA sequence: TGTGCCAGCAGCAATCTGGGGGGTGGCTACACCTTC.

This rearrangement joins TRBV27 to TRBJ2-7; the D gene is possibly TRBD2 (6 bases). Germline V gene data show CDR1 as MNHEY and CDR2 as SMNVEV (reference sequence). The CDR3 runs 14 residues. V was cut by 1 base and J by 2 bases, with 9 bases left in between. The chain's CDR3 is CASSLWGGTYEQYF. For the CDR3, the DNA is TGTGCCAGCAGTTTATGGGGAGGTACCTACGAGCAGTACTTC.

The chain is built from TRBV7-2 and TRBJ1-1; possibly TRBD1 for D (6 bases). The CDR3 is 13 amino acids. The germline V gene has CDR1 SGHTA and CDR2 FQGNSA. Trimming removed 5 bases from V and 5 bases from J, with 12 bases in between. The chain's CDR3 is CASSSQGWTEAFF. For the CDR3, the DNA is TGTGCCAGCAGCAGTCAGGGGTGGACTGAAGCTTTCTTT.

The J gene is TRBJ1-1, the V gene TRBV27, with TRBD1 matching over 7 bases. Germline values: CDR1 MNHEY, CDR2 SMNVEV (reference sequence). Trimming removed 0 bases from V and 5 bases from J; junction bases left unmatched: 6. The CDR3 consists of 15 residues. The CDR3 is CASSLSTGRMTEAFF. As DNA, the CDR3 is TGTGCCAGCAGTTTATCGACAGGGAGGATGACTGAAGCTTTCTTT.

The chain joins TRBV29-1 to TRBJ2-2; 7 positions match TRBD1. The germline CDR1 and CDR2 sequences are SQVTM and ANQGSEA. This CDR3 is 15 amino acids long. V shed 4 bases, J shed 4 bases, and the junction held 9 bases outside the gene matches. The CDR3 region is CSVVSGKGATGELFF. In DNA, the CDR3 is TGCAGCGTTGTCTCAGGGAAGGGGGCCACCGGGGAGCTGTTTTTT.

DNA for the CDR3: TGTGCCAGCAGCCAGGGTACAGGGTTAGCTTCACCCCTCCACTTT. Protein product: CASSQGTGLASPLHF. The chain couples TRBV4-2 to TRBJ1-6; perhaps TRBD1 as D (6 bases). V shed 3 bases and J shed 9 bases, with 15 bases lying between them. CDR3 length: 15 residues. From germline, CDR1 is LGHNA and CDR2 YNFKEQ.

About this clone: The sample has other DNA sequences that encode this CDR3 too. This chain uses TRBV6-6 with TRBJ2-1; no clear D. Germline assignment: CDR1 MNHNY and CDR2 SVGAGI (reference sequence). Trimming took off 0 bases at V and 9 bases at J, with 3 bases between the two ends. This CDR3 has 11 amino acids. CDR3 amino acids: CASSYSGEQFF. The CDR3 DNA sequence: TGTGCCAGCAGTTACTCTGGTGAGCAGTTCTTC.

For this clone: This sample includes further DNA sequences coding for the same CDR3. V and J are TRBV11-2 and TRBJ2-5; unclear D gene. In germline, CDR1 is SGHAT, CDR2 FQNNGV. The V and J ends lost 2 bases and 4 bases respectively, with 2 bases between them. CDR3 length equals 11 residues. The CDR3 sequence: CASSLRETQYF. The DNA of the CDR3 is TGTGCCAGCAGCTTAAGAGAGACCCAGTACTTC. Filled out from reference TRBV11-2 and TRBJ2-5, the complete variable domain reads EAGVAQSPRYKIIEKRQSVAFWCNPISGHATLYWYQQILGQGPKLLIQFQNNGVVDDSQLPKDRFSAERLKGVDSTLKIQPAKLEDSAVYLCASSLRETQYFGPGTRLLVL.

V gene TRBV6-5 combines with J gene TRBJ1-5, with 10 bases aligning to TRBD1. The germline V gene encodes CDR1 MNHEY and CDR2 SVGAGI. This CDR3 comprises 15 residues. V trimming: 0 bases; J trimming: 5 bases; junction bases outside the gene matches: 1. This CDR3 is CASSYSGTGDQPQHF. For the CDR3, the DNA is TGTGCCAGCAGTTACTCGGGGACAGGGGATCAGCCCCAGCATTTT.

The chain is built from TRBV5-1 and TRBJ2-5; TRBD1 matches 7 bases. The CDR3 is made up of 14 amino acids. Germline V lookup: CDR1 SGHRS, CDR2 YFSETQ. V trimming: 4 bases; J trimming: 2 bases; junction bases outside the gene matches: 5. The DNA for the CDR3 is TGCGCCAGCAGCATCGGACAGGAACAAGAGACCCAGTACTTC. Translating it yields CASSIGQEQETQYF. Drawing the rest from reference TRBV5-1 and TRBJ2-5, the complete variable domain is KAGVTQTPRYLIKTRGQQVTLSCSPISGHRSVSWYQQTPGQGLQFLFEYFSETQRNKGNFPGRFSGRQFSNSRSEMNVSTLELGDSALYLCASSIGQEQETQYFGPGTRLLVL.

The chain employs TRBV28 and TRBJ1-4, with D possibly being TRBD1 (6 bases). Trimming stripped 0 bases from V and 7 bases from J, with 12 bases between. Germline loops: CDR1 MDHEN, CDR2 SYDVKM. CDR3 length: 15 residues. The CDR3 DNA reads as TGTGCCAGCAGTTTATGGGGGCCGGGGGCTGAAAAACTGTTTTTT. It is translated as CASSLWGPGAEKLFF.

The gene calls are TRBV30 and TRBJ2-5; D possibly uses TRBD1 or TRBD2 (6 bases each). V was trimmed by 0 bases and J by 6 bases, leaving 11 bases between them. From germline, CDR1 is GTSNPN and CDR2 SVGIG (reference sequence). CDR3 length: 13 amino acids. The CDR3 loop reads CAWSVGGPKTQYF. CDR3 sequence (DNA): TGTGCCTGGAGTGTAGGGGGGCCCAAGACCCAGTACTTC.

CDR3 bases: TGTGCCAGCAGCTTGGCCGGGACAGGCATCTCCTACGAGCAGTACTTC. It specifies CASSLAGTGISYEQYF. This rearrangement joins TRBV4-2 to TRBJ2-7, with 8 bases fitting TRBD1. The germline gives CDR1 LGHNA, CDR2 YNFKEQ. The CDR3 length is 16 residues. The V segment lost 5 bases and the J segment 0 bases; nucleotides outside the gene matches: 9.

This chain links TRBV11-3 with TRBJ2-1, with 8 bases matching TRBD1. The CDR3 has 15 amino acids. V shed 5 bases and J 8 bases; nucleotides not matched to a gene: 11. Germline lookup yields CDR1 SGHNT and CDR2 YENEEA. Here the CDR3 reads CASSHGRGRKDEQFF. CDR3 coding DNA: TGTGCCAGCAGCCACGGCAGGGGGCGCAAGGATGAGCAGTTCTTC. The variable domain in full, with the rest retrieved from reference TRBV11-3 and TRBJ2-1, is EAGVVQSPRYKIIEKKQPVAFWCNPISGHNTLYWYLQNLGQGPELLIRYENEEAVDDSQLPKDRFSAERLKGVDSTLKIQPAELGDSAVYLCASSHGRGRKDEQFFGPGTRLTVL.